The rows below give T cell receptor beta chains drawn from one sample of a study of shared clonotypes between healthy human individuals. TCRdb's table, derived via immunoSEQ multiplex PCR, lists solely in-frame clones and lacks some. This sample has under 1,100,000 clones, with approximately 80% found just once. Sequences were obtained from memory CD4+ T cells from PBMCs. Receptors were obtained from a man younger than 35 in good health. Some clones in this sample may be carry-over from other donors' samples. Both conserved end residues are part of each CDR3. Each record gives: J gene, V gene, D gene, clone size, CDR3 DNA, CDR3 protein. The D gene is left open where the match is weak. Clone size appears in some rows only: once, few, many, or a class for an expanded clone.

J gene: TRBJ1-1
V gene: TRBV5-8
D gene: .
clone size: few
CDR3 DNA: TGTGCCAGCAGCTTAGGAAGTTTTAGGAACACTGAAGCTTTCTTT
CDR3 protein: CASSLGSFRNTEAFF

J gene: TRBJ1-1
V gene: TRBV7-2
D gene: TRBD1
clone size: few
CDR3 DNA: TGTGCCAGCAGCCAACGACAGGGAGGGAGCACTGAAGCTTTCTTT
CDR3 protein: CASSQRQGGSTEAFF

J gene: TRBJ2-1
V gene: TRBV5-1
D gene: TRBD2
clone size: .
CDR3 DNA: TGCGCCAGCAGCTTGGAGCCTAGCGGGAGACACAATGAGCAGTTCTTC
CDR3 protein: CASSLEPSGRHNEQFF

J gene: TRBJ2-4
V gene: TRBV6-1
D gene: .
clone size: .
CDR3 DNA: TGTGCCAGCCAACAGGGGGGGACCAAAAACATTCAGTACTTC
CDR3 protein: CASQQGGTKNIQYF

J gene: TRBJ2-1
V gene: TRBV5-1
D gene: .
clone size: .
CDR3 DNA: TGCGCCAGCAGCTTGAGGCAGAAAACCTACAATGAGCAGTTCTTC
CDR3 protein: CASSLRQKTYNEQFF

J gene: TRBJ1-3
V gene: TRBV18
D gene: .
clone size: .
CDR3 DNA: TGTGCCAGCTCACCGTTGTCCGATGATAGCTCTGGAAACACCATATATTTT
CDR3 protein: CASSPLSDDSSGNTIYF

J gene: TRBJ2-7
V gene: TRBV18
D gene: TRBD2
clone size: .
CDR3 DNA: TGTGCCAGCTCTCGGAACGGGAGGAGCTCCTACGAGCAGTACTTC
CDR3 protein: CASSRNGRSSYEQYF

J gene: TRBJ1-5
V gene: TRBV18
D gene: .
clone size: few
CDR3 DNA: TGTGCCAGCGCCCCCCTTCCAGGGATCGTTCAGCCCCAGCATTTT
CDR3 protein: CASAPLPGIVQPQHF

J gene: TRBJ2-5
V gene: TRBV29-1
D gene: .
clone size: once
CDR3 DNA: TGCAGCGTTGATTTGAGCTCTAATCAAGAGACCCAGTACTTC
CDR3 protein: CSVDLSSNQETQYF

J gene: TRBJ1-2
V gene: TRBV28
D gene: .
clone size: few
CDR3 DNA: TGTGCCAGCAGCCAGAACGCCTATGGCTACACCTTC
CDR3 protein: CASSQNAYGYTF

J gene: TRBJ1-6
V gene: TRBV28
D gene: .
clone size: .
CDR3 DNA: TGTGCCAGCAGTTTAACTGCTCGGTCCCTCCACTTT
CDR3 protein: CASSLTARSLHF

J gene: TRBJ1-1
V gene: TRBV29-1
D gene: .
clone size: .
CDR3 DNA: TGCAGCGTCGCCCCGTTTCAGGGCAACTCCGAAGCTTTCTTT
CDR3 protein: CSVAPFQGNSEAFF